One sample yielded the 8 T cell receptor beta chains listed below, sequenced in a study of shared clonotypes between healthy human individuals (dated by TCRdb to 2019 to 2021). Preparation of the library involved the immunoSEQ multiplex PCR assay. TCRdb retrieved this table from immuneACCESS and kept in-frame rearrangements only. Not all clones are present; in checked studies, unresolved V genes account for under half, and no reason is known for the remainder. The sample contains about 2.5 million clones, roughly 92% of them found a single time. The ten biggest clones cover 0.37% of the sample. The sequencing sample was made of naive CD4+ T cells from PBMCs. This sample's cell subset or site label indicates: CD45RA+ positively selected. These receptors all stem from a young man in good health. Some clones in this sample may be carry-over from other donors' samples.

The J gene is TRBJ2-3, the V gene TRBV6-4; TRBD2 matches 10 bases. CDR3 size: 15 residues. From germline, CDR1 is MRHNA and CDR2 SNTAGT. J gave up 1 base and V 6 bases, and 4 bases lay outside the gene matches. The CDR3 DNA reads TGTGCCAGCAGCGTACTAGCGGGACGCACAGATACGCAGTATTTT. Its translation: CASSVLAGRTDTQYF.

V is TRBV28 and J is TRBJ2-3; 10 bases align to TRBD2. Germline-derived CDR1 and CDR2 are MDHEN and SYDVKM. V shed 2 bases, J shed 7 bases, and the junction held 9 bases outside the gene matches. The CDR3 extends over 16 amino acids. The CDR3 bases are TGTGCCAGCAGTTTAAGGACTAGCGGTTTGAGAAATACGCAGTATTTT. It encodes CASSLRTSGLRNTQYF.

The chain uses TRBV7-2 and TRBJ1-5; 8 bases align to TRBD1. CDR1 is SGHTA, CDR2 FQGNSA, per germline. V lost 0 bases and J lost 4; bases outside the gene matches: 5. The CDR3 has 16 amino acids. CDR3 sequence: CASSLAGTGANQPQHF. The CDR3 bases are TGTGCCAGCAGCTTAGCCGGGACAGGCGCAAATCAGCCCCAGCATTTT.

Points on this clone: Additional DNA sequences in this sample encode the identical CDR3. The chain recombines TRBV7-3 with TRBJ1-1; tentatively, D is TRBD1 (5 bases). Trimming removed 2 bases from V and 7 bases from J, with 8 bases in between. The CDR3 is 12 residues long. Per the germline V gene, CDR1 is SGHTA and CDR2 is FQGTGA. The CDR3 DNA reads as TGTGCCAGCAGCTTACTGGGGGGTGAAGCTTTCTTT. Translating gives CASSLLGGEAFF.

CDR3 residues: CASSQDIAGGRYEQYF. The CDR3 coding sequence is TGCGCCAGCAGCCAAGATATAGCAGGGGGGCGATACGAGCAGTACTTC. This rearrangement joins TRBV4-3 to TRBJ2-7; a weak D match, TRBD1 (7 bases). CDR3 size: 16 residues. Germline lookup yields CDR1 LGHNA and CDR2 YSLEER. The V and J ends lost 0 bases and 4 bases respectively, with 16 bases between them.

In this sample, this clone turned up once. The chain is built from TRBV10-3 and TRBJ2-3, with D perhaps TRBD2 (6 bases). The CDR3 has 15 amino acids. V lost 4 bases, J lost 2 bases, and 13 bases lay in between. Germline V CDR1 and CDR2: ENHRY, SYGVKD. CDR3 in DNA: TGTGCCATCAGTGGAGTGGGGGGAATCACAGATACGCAGTATTTT. Its protein is CAISGVGGITDTQYF.

The chain employs TRBV5-1 and TRBJ2-7; D is uncertain. CDR1 is SGHRS, CDR2 YFSETQ, per germline. The V and J ends lost 1 base and 3 bases respectively, with 17 bases between them. The length of the CDR3 is 16 residues. The CDR3 region has the DNA TGCGCCAGCAGCTTGTACTATCTAGGATCGGGCTACGAGCAGTACTTC. Its translation: CASSLYYLGSGYEQYF.

This clone was observed once. The CDR3 coding sequence is TGTGCCAGCAGGGACAGCGCGAACACCGGGGAGCTGTTTTTT. This translates into CASRDSANTGELFF. The chain recombines TRBV6-4 with TRBJ2-2; TRBD1 is a possible D gene (6 bases). V was cut by 6 bases and J by 0 bases, with 8 bases left in between. The CDR3 has 14 amino acids. CDR1 and CDR2 (germline): MRHNA, SNTAGT.